This T cell receptor beta chain derives from a study of cytomegalovirus exposure and HLA in healthy donors. Broader study findings: Confirmation was obtained in vitro that three CMV-associated chains are specific for CMV antigens.

TCRdb keeps only in-frame clones here, not all; method: immunoSEQ multiplex PCR. The sample lists 300,000 to 400,000 clones, around 86% occurring once. The CDR3 has 13 residues. Looked up from germline, CDR1 is LNHDA and CDR2 is SQIVND (reference sequence). With 4 bases removed from V and 0 bases from J, the gap between germline ends came to 7 bases. With regard to this clone: Its specificity is unknown.

The source material was PBMCs. V gene TRBV19 combines with J gene TRBJ2-7, with D unresolved. The source is a woman aged 18-29 years in good health and CMV-seronegative. The chain's CDR3 is CASSTPSSYEQYF. The CDR3 bases are TGTGCCAGTAGTACGCCTAGCTCCTACGAGCAGTACTTC.